Listed below are T cell receptor beta chains from one sample, sequenced in a study of control samples from healthy donors and cancer patients. The data were produced by immunoSEQ multiplex PCR, yet TCRdb's version contains in-frame clones alone and is incomplete. The sample holds about 140,000 clones, about nine tenths seen once. Material: blood. These TCRs come from a woman in her twenties or thirties in good health. Both conserved end residues are part of each CDR3. D genes are given only for firm matches. Some rows mark clone size as missing; the rest say once, few, many or name a class of expanded clone.

v_call	clone_size	j_call	d_call	cdr3_aa	cdr3_nt
TRBV9	.	TRBJ2-4	.	CASSVEAGLSKNIQYF	TGTGCCAGCAGCGTAGAGGCAGGGCTATCCAAAAACATTCAGTACTTC
TRBV10-3	.	TRBJ2-7	TRBD1	CAITMDRGNEQYF	TGTGCCATCACTATGGACAGGGGAAACGAGCAGTACTTC
TRBV29-1	.	TRBJ2-7	.	CSVMGRGAYEQYF	TGCAGCGTTATGGGTAGGGGCGCCTACGAGCAGTACTTC
TRBV10-3	.	TRBJ2-1	TRBD2	CAISDPTSGRAGEQFF	TGTGCCATCAGCGATCCTACTAGCGGGAGGGCCGGGGAGCAGTTCTTC
TRBV5-4	.	TRBJ1-6	.	CASSLEGRSSYNSPLHF	TGTGCCAGCAGCTTGGAGGGCAGGAGCTCCTATAATTCACCCCTCCACTTT
TRBV7-8	few	TRBJ1-2	.	CASSLVIRDTPNYGYTF	TGTGCCAGCAGCTTAGTAATCCGGGACACTCCTAACTATGGCTACACCTTC
TRBV29-1	.	TRBJ2-5	.	CSVEVGTRKETQYF	TGCAGCGTTGAAGTCGGGACCCGAAAAGAGACCCAGTACTTC
TRBV27	.	TRBJ2-7	.	CASSLGSSFYEQYF	TGTGCCAGCAGTTTGGGGAGCTCGTTCTACGAGCAGTACTTC
TRBV5-1	.	TRBJ1-3	.	CASSLFGQGPGSGNTIYF	TGCGCCAGCAGCTTGTTTGGGCAGGGTCCGGGCTCTGGAAACACCATATATTTT
TRBV12-3/TRBV12-4	.	TRBJ1-1	.	CASSLGDWTEAFF	TGTGCCAGCAGTTTAGGGGATTGGACTGAAGCTTTCTTT
TRBV28	.	TRBJ2-1	.	CASSPGDYNEQFF	TGTGCCAGCAGTCCCGGAGATTACAATGAGCAGTTCTTC
TRBV7-6	.	TRBJ2-3	TRBD2	CASSLVAGGPEDTQYF	TGTGCCAGCAGCTTAGTAGCGGGAGGGCCGGAAGATACGCAGTATTTT
TRBV5-1	.	TRBJ1-5	TRBD1	CASSLGQGVQPQHF	TGCGCCAGCAGCTTGGGACAGGGGGTTCAGCCCCAGCATTTT
TRBV28	.	TRBJ1-5	.	CASSPPGAGQPQHF	TGTGCCAGCAGTCCTCCAGGGGCTGGTCAGCCCCAGCATTTT
TRBV24-1	.	TRBJ2-2	.	CATEEKNTGELFF	TGTGCCACCGAAGAGAAAAACACCGGGGAGCTGTTTTTT
TRBV7-9	.	TRBJ1-2	.	CASSTSVGYTF	TGTGCCAGCTCAACTAGTGTTGGCTACACCTTC
TRBV25-1	.	TRBJ1-2	.	CASSESGTDYGYTF	TGTGCCAGCAGCGAATCGGGGACTGACTATGGCTACACCTTC